This is a list of T cell receptor beta chains from one sample in a study of Tregs in tolerant kidney transplant recipients. Clones were read by immunoSEQ multiplex PCR, and TCRdb kept only the in-frame ones, dropping some. The table includes about 77,000 clones, around 98% detected once. The sample here was CD4+ T cells from blood, taken before the transplant. The receptors derive from a human donor who received a combined kidney and bone marrow transplant. Each CDR3 is given with its conserved first and last residue.

CDR3 length	V gene	CDR3 protein
12	TRBV30	CAWSRGSYEQYF
15	TRBV7-9	CASSLGDRIDNEQFF
15	TRBV19	CASSIQGGTDYGYTF
15	TRBV4-1	CASSLPGQGKKEQFF
17	TRBV7-2	CASSLARGPSRNYGYTF
15	TRBV9	CASSPWGGQDEKLFF
15	TRBV11-3	CASSLAGGRADTQYF
14	TRBV4-3	CASSQDPYLYEQYF
13	TRBV7-9	CASSSLPSYGYTF
13	TRBV28	CASSVASTDTQYF
15	TRBV14	CASSLLASRTGELFF
14	TRBV5-5	CASSRAQDTNIQYF
14	TRBV9	CASSVAGLNTEAFF
15	TRBV4-2	CASSQGLAGAYEQYF
13	TRBV7-8	CASSLFRDTEAFF
18	TRBV10-3	CAISGAGLAGSSYNEQFF
13	TRBV6-5	CASSLRRGWEQYF
16	TRBV7-2	CASSLGWGGSYNEQFF
18	TRBV11-3	CASSPRTGDLMKNTEAFF
15	TRBV5-1	CASSPRQSYPLEQYF
15	TRBV7-3	CASSSSSDSNYGYTF
16	TRBV28	CASSSGGGEGHEKLFF
16	TRBV5-1	CASTRLAGGNTGELFF
19	TRBV14	CASSQIRDFGQIMNTEAFF
14	TRBV6-6	CASSYRQGAHGYTF
17	TRBV11-2	CASSPPSSGASYNEQFF
18	TRBV19	CASSIETTGLGFTDTQYF
16	TRBV7-2	CASSFWTSGMPNEQFF
13	TRBV7-9	CASSYTGGTEAFF
16	TRBV7-2	CASSFTPMGAGTEAFF
14	TRBV19	CAIRDRGLNTEAFF
17	TRBV4-1	CASSQRLAGGETYEQYF
13	TRBV5-4	CASSLLVGGELFF
12	TRBV10-3	CAISGGPETQYF
12	TRBV7-2	CASSFPGETQYF
15	TRBV9	CASSLLAGLYNEQFF
15	TRBV7-6	CASSFAGLAQETQYF
14	TRBV6-9	CASSLPEGTGELFF
15	TRBV18	CASSPEAGESQPQHF
13	TRBV6-5	CASSRHPNQPQHF
14	TRBV14	CASSRLDRYNEQFF
16	TRBV11-3	CASSYGTSGRGGELFF
17	TRBV7-2	CASRPDREIATNEKLFF
11	TRBV29-1	CSVGEARTQYF
14	TRBV27	CASRFRDRAYEQYF
13	TRBV30	CAWNRDTGNTIYF
15	TRBV6-6	CASSYLQGEEEKLFF
18	TRBV27	CASSFLGQGVPGANVLTF
15	TRBV7-9	CASSLDRGSGYGYTF
10	TRBV19	CASGRETQYF